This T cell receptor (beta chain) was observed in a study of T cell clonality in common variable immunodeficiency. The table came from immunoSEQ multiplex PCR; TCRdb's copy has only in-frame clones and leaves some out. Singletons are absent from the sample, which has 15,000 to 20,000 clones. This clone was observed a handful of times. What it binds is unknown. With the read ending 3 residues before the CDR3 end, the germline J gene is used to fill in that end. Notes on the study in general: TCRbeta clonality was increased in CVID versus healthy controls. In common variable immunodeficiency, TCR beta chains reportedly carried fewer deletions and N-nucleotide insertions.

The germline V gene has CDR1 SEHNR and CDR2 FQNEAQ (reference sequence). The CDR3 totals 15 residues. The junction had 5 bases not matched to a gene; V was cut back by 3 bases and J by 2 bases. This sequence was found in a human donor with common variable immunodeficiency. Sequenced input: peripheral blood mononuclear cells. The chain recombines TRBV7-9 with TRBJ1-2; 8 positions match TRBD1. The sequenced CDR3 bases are TGTGCCAGCAGCTTCCTCACAGGGGGAAACTATGGC. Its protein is CASSFLTGGNYG. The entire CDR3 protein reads CASSFLTGGNYGYTF.